Detailed here is one TCR beta chain. This CDR3 comprises 12 residues. The ends were cut back, 4 bases at V and 2 bases at J, with 3 bases in the middle. Per germline, CDR1 KGHDR and CDR2 SFDVKD. The data originate from a study of control samples from healthy donors and cancer patients. Only in-frame clones appear in the TCRdb table, and some are missing; sequencing was by immunoSEQ multiplex PCR. The table has under 60,000 clones, 85% to 95% seen once. The sequencing sample was made of PBMCs. This sequence originates from a woman aged 50 to 65 with head and neck cancer. This rearrangement joins TRBV24-1 to TRBJ2-3; D is unresolved. The chain's CDR3 is CATSDYTDTQYF. CDR3 sequence (DNA): TGTGCCACCAGTGACTACACAGATACGCAGTATTTT.